Listed below are T cell receptor beta chains from one sample, sequenced in a study of CD8 T cells in Susac syndrome. TCRdb independently ran MiXCR on the immunoSEQ multiplex PCR reads; one entry per CDR3 protein. This sample has some 200,000 distinct CDR3 sequences, with more than 85% found just once. Sequenced material: CD8+ T cells from PBMCs. Source of these receptors: a human donor with Susac syndrome. Both conserved end residues are part of each CDR3. A D gene is named only where the DNA matches it firmly. Expanded clones are given a class, and other clones once, few, many or no size at all.

>TRBJ2-1|.|TRBV20-1|.
TGCAGTGCTCCCAAGCCAGGACACAATGAGCAGTTCTTC
CSAPKPGHNEQFF
>TRBJ2-5|.|TRBV13|.
TGTGCCAGCAGCAACCGGGGGTTACGAGAGACCCAGTACTTC
CASSNRGLRETQYF
>TRBJ2-7|.|TRBV5-6|.
TGTGCCAGCAGCTTGCAGTACTCCTACGAGCAGTACTTC
CASSLQYSYEQYF
>TRBJ1-2|.|TRBV12-3/TRBV12-4|.
TGTGCCAGCAGCCCAGGGAGGGGCGGCTACACCTTC
CASSPGRGGYTF
>TRBJ2-4|TRBD1|TRBV20-1|.
TGCAGTGCTAGAGACCGACAGGGGGCCAAAAACATTCAGTACTTC
CSARDRQGAKNIQYF
>TRBJ1-1|TRBD1|TRBV15|once
TGTGCCACCAGCGGGACAGTTTATGGCACTGAAGCTTTCTTT
CATSGTVYGTEAFF
>TRBJ2-1|TRBD2|TRBV29-1|.
TGCAGCTTGTTTAGCGGGAACAATGAGCAGTTCTTC
CSLFSGNNEQFF
>TRBJ1-2|TRBD1|TRBV5-1|once
TGCGCCAGCAGCACCGGACAGGGGGCGGGTGGCTATGGCTACACCTTC
CASSTGQGAGGYGYTF
>TRBJ1-1|.|TRBV13|.
TGTGCCAGCAGCCAAACAGGATCTGAAGCTTTCTTT
CASSQTGSEAFF
>TRBJ2-7|TRBD2|TRBV5-6|.
TGTGCCAGCAGCCCGCCGGGACTAGCGGTTTACGAGCAGTACTTC
CASSPPGLAVYEQYF
>TRBJ2-2|TRBD2|TRBV7-9|.
TGTGCCAGCAGCTTCCTTAGCGGGAGTGGCGGGGAGCTGTTTTTT
CASSFLSGSGGELFF
>TRBJ1-1|.|TRBV3-1|.
TGTGCCAGCAGCCAAGACGCAGGGAGAATCTGGACTGAAGCTTTCTTT
CASSQDAGRIWTEAFF
>TRBJ2-2|.|TRBV30|.
TGTGCCTGGAGCCCCCGCGGGTGGGACACCGGGGAGCTGTTTTTT
CAWSPRGWDTGELFF
>TRBJ2-5|.|TRBV11-2|.
TGTGCCAGCAGCTTAGCGGGACTAGAGACCCAGTACTTC
CASSLAGLETQYF
>TRBJ1-1|.|TRBV6-6|.
TGTGCCAGCAGGAATACGGAAACTGAAGCTTTCTTT
CASRNTETEAFF
>TRBJ2-7|TRBD1|TRBV13|.
TGTGCCAGCAGCCGGGACAGGGGTATCAACGAGCAGTACTTC
CASSRDRGINEQYF
>TRBJ2-7|TRBD1|TRBV6-2/TRBV6-3|.
TGTGCCAGCAGTTACGGCGTACGGGGACAGGGTGCCTACGAGCAGTACTTC
CASSYGVRGQGAYEQYF
>TRBJ2-7|TRBD2|TRBV11-2|.
TGTGCCAGCAGCTCTCTACTAGCGGGAGCGGTCTACGAGCAGTACTTC
CASSSLLAGAVYEQYF
>TRBJ1-5|.|TRBV20-1|few
TGCAGTGCTAGAGGGCAGAACAATCAGCCCCAGCATTTT
CSARGQNNQPQHF
>TRBJ2-3|.|TRBV28|.
TGTGCCAGCAGTCCCCTCCGGTTCCGCCCTAGCACAGATACGCAGTATTTT
CASSPLRFRPSTDTQYF
>TRBJ1-2|.|TRBV6-2/TRBV6-3|few
TGTGCCAGCAGTCTCTATGGCTACACCTTC
CASSLYGYTF
>TRBJ1-1|.|TRBV11-2|.
TGTGCCAGCAGCTTAGATGGGGAGATCACTGAAGCTTTCTTT
CASSLDGEITEAFF
>TRBJ2-7|TRBD2|TRBV6-5|.
TGTGCCAGCAGTTACGGGGGACTAGCGGGGTCTTACGAGCAGTACTTC
CASSYGGLAGSYEQYF